The clone carrying this T cell receptor (beta chain) turned up a few times. Its antigen remains unknown. This sample is drawn from a study of early T cells in non-severe SARS-CoV-2 infection. Study as a whole: Chains were unpaired, as sequencing was done on bulk RNA from unsorted whole blood. Study-level findings and limits: Matching against VDJdb likely underestimated virus-specific expansions, favoring anti-spike CD8.

Researchers attached unique molecular identifiers to individual cDNA molecules. TCRdb fed the 5' RACE reads into MiXCR, producing one record per CDR3 protein. The sample carries tens of thousands of distinct CDR3 sequences, approximately 10% recorded once. Germline lookup yields CDR1 SGDLS and CDR2 YYNGEE. The CDR3 consists of 16 residues. Trimming removed 4 bases at V and 5 bases at J, with 21 bases between. This TCR was sampled from an adult who was a healthcare worker with PCR-confirmed SARS-CoV-2 infection or an uninfected control (not recorded which). Sample: whole blood. This rearrangement joins TRBV9 to TRBJ2-5; unclear D gene. The CDR3 sequence is CASSIFGSRVGETQYF. DNA for the CDR3: TGTGCCAGCAGCATCTTCGGGTCCCGAGTTGGGGAGACCCAGTACTTC.